The rows below give T cell receptor beta chains drawn from one sample of a study of early T cells in non-severe SARS-CoV-2 infection. MiXCR, applied by TCRdb to the 5' RACE reads, yields one record per CDR3 protein. The profile shows 80,000 or so distinct CDR3 sequences, 15% of them singletons. Sequenced sample: whole blood. These receptors were obtained from an adult who was a healthcare worker with PCR-confirmed SARS-CoV-2 infection or an uninfected control (not recorded which). CDR3s leave out the opening cysteine and the closing phenylalanine or tryptophan.

J,V,CDR3
TRBJ2-3,TRBV28,ASSLVWTVTDTQY
TRBJ2-3,TRBV27,ASSLLQVPQDTQY
TRBJ2-1,TRBV23-1,ASSRDSLHNEQF
TRBJ2-3,TRBV29-1,SVEPGSDTQY
TRBJ1-5,TRBV2,ASGVLSNQPQH
TRBJ2-1,TRBV7-9,ASSPGDWGQGDLHEQF
TRBJ2-3,TRBV5-1,ASSLDGPVTDTQY
TRBJ1-4,TRBV18,ASSPRGPPSTNEKLF
TRBJ1-3,TRBV29-1,SVDGQGNTIY
TRBJ2-7,TRBV10-3,AISESQAYEQY
TRBJ2-3,TRBV6-4,ASSRQGGTDTQY
TRBJ2-2,TRBV12-3/TRBV12-4,ASSLGIKELF
TRBJ1-5,TRBV6-2/TRBV6-3,AARDVGNQPQH
TRBJ2-4,TRBV29-1,SVARDRSQY
TRBJ2-3,TRBV11-2,ASSPGGTQY
TRBJ1-5,TRBV5-1,ARQTGTGEYSNQPQH
TRBJ1-6,TRBV7-9,ASSLGSGDSPLH
TRBJ2-3,TRBV2,ASSERSTDTQY
TRBJ1-4,TRBV20-1,SGNPFLDEGREKLF
TRBJ1-1,TRBV18,ASSPQGENTEAF
TRBJ1-4,TRBV2,ASSEPKTGENNEKLF
TRBJ1-1,TRBV14,ASSPRTGPNTEAF
TRBJ1-4,TRBV2,ASSGIGEKLF
TRBJ2-1,TRBV6-5,ASSSRTGHSYNEQF
TRBJ2-7,TRBV11-2,ASSLNEQY
TRBJ2-5,TRBV20-1,SASGREGQETQY
TRBJ2-1,TRBV20-1,SASGGVFDEQF
TRBJ2-1,TRBV12-3/TRBV12-4,ASSRNRVNEQF
TRBJ1-1,TRBV12-3/TRBV12-4,ASSLGGENTEAF
TRBJ1-1,TRBV12-3/TRBV12-4,ASISGGNTEAF
TRBJ1-3,TRBV2,ASSDRGLTGNTIY
TRBJ2-7,TRBV20-1,SAAIHVGHEQY
TRBJ1-5,TRBV12-3/TRBV12-4,ASSLASGTGNQPQH
TRBJ1-2,TRBV7-6,ASSANSANYGYT
TRBJ1-2,TRBV29-1,SVVGGPNYGYT
TRBJ2-7,TRBV7-9,ASSLAVGVESSYEQY
TRBJ2-1,TRBV20-1,SASRGSISYNEQF
TRBJ1-1,TRBV10-1,ASSDKGRGNTEAF
TRBJ2-1,TRBV29-1,SVGAGIEQF
TRBJ2-1,TRBV28,ASTFGGTHEQF
TRBJ1-2,TRBV7-9,ASNLEDSGYT
TRBJ2-3,TRBV5-1,ASSLGQSTDTQY
TRBJ1-5,TRBV12-3/TRBV12-4,ASSQRTGGVNQPQH
TRBJ1-2,TRBV20-1,SAPENGYT
TRBJ1-5,TRBV5-1,ASSWDPVAGSNQPQH
TRBJ1-1,TRBV7-9,ASSLAGEGEAF
TRBJ1-4,TRBV6-6,ASSYRGQPNEKLF
TRBJ1-5,TRBV5-8,ASSYGTGGSNQPQH
TRBJ1-2,TRBV2,ASKESGGNGYT
TRBJ1-1,TRBV27,ATVGRGNTEAF
TRBJ2-2,TRBV21-1,ASSKFATGTGSTGELF
TRBJ2-1,TRBV11-2,ASSHWGQGDNEQF
TRBJ1-1,TRBV7-9,ASSSDRGRHTEAF